This T cell receptor (beta chain) comes out of a study of regulatory T cells in long-lasting Graves disease. Study information: Persistent Graves' disease meant over 5 years of antithyroid drugs with positive TSH receptor antibodies.

Study-level results: Accuracy could have been hurt by small sample size. The study examined only peripheral blood, not thyroid tissue.

V was pared by 5 bases and J by 4 bases, with 8 bases of the junction left unmatched. The CDR3 loop spans 15 amino acids. Germline-derived CDR1 and CDR2 are SEHNR and FQNEAQ (reference sequence). This clonotype was seen more than once but under ten times. Its antigen is still unknown. Described time point: persistent/refractory GD, antithyroid drugs over 5 years with positive TRAb. Researchers made the TCR library from RNA that was extracted from PBMCs. Building of the TCR beta libraries involved iRepertoire HTBI primers and Arm-PCR of CDR3 regions. In the authors' workflow: Taken together, the samples had roughly 63 TRBV and approximately 15 TRBJ segments identified. TCRdb recomputed calls from the multiplex PCR reads with MiXCR, one row per CDR3 protein. None of the V and J calls come from the authors' own analysis; TCRdb made them. The data contain about 660,000 distinct CDR3 sequences, around 30% of them seen just once; the ten biggest clones take up around 42%.

The clonotype was recovered from a female donor with Graves disease. The chain recombines TRBV7-9 with TRBJ2-7, with 10 bases fitting TRBD1. The material sequenced was peripheral blood mononuclear cells (PBMCs), taken when the disease was refractory, from a patient treated with antithyroid drugs. The CDR3 nucleotides are TGTGCCAGCAGCCCATCGACAGGGGGCGGGTACGAGCAGTACTTC. Its translation: CASSPSTGGGYEQYF.